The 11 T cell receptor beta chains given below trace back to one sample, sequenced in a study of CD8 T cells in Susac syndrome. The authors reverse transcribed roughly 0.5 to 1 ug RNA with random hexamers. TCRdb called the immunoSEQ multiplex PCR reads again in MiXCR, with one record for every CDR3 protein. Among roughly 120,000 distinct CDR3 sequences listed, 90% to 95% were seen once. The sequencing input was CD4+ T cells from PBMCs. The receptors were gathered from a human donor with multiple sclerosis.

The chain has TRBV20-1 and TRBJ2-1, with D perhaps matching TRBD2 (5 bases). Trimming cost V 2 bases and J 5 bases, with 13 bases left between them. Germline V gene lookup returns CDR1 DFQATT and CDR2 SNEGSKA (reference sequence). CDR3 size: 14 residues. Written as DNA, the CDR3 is TGCAGTGCTAGAAGCGGACGGACCAACAATGAGCAGTTCTTC. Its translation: CSARSGRTNNEQFF.

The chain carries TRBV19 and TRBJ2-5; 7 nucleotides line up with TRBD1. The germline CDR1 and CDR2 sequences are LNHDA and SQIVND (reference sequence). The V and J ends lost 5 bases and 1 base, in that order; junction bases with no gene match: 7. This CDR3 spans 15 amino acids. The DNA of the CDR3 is TGTGCCAGTAGTGGTCCCGGGACAGTCCAAGAGACCCAGTACTTC. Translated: CASSGPGTVQETQYF.

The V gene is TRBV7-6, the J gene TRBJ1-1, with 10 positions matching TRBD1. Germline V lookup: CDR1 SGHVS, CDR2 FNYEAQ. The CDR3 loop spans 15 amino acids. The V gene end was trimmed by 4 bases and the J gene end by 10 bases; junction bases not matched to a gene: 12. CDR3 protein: CASSSYRDRGVRAFF. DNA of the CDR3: TGTGCCAGCAGCTCTTACCGGGACAGGGGTGTGAGAGCTTTCTTT.

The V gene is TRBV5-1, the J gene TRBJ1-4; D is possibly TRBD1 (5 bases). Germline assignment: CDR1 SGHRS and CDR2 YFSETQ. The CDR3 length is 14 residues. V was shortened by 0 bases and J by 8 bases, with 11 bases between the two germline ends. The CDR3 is CASSLGQGEEKLFF. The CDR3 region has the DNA TGCGCCAGCAGCTTGGGGCAGGGTGAGGAAAAACTGTTTTTT.

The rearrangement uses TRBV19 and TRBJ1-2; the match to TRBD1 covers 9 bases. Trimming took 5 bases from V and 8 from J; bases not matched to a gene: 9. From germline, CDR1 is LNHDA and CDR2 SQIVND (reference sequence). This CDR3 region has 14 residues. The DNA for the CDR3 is TGTGCCAGTAGTTTACAGGGGGCTGAGAAGGGCTACACCTTC. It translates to CASSLQGAEKGYTF.

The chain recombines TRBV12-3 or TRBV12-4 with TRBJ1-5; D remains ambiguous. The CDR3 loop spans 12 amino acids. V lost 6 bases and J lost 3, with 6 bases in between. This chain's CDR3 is CASRPPNQPQHF. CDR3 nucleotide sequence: TGTGCCAGCAGACCTCCCAATCAGCCCCAGCATTTT.

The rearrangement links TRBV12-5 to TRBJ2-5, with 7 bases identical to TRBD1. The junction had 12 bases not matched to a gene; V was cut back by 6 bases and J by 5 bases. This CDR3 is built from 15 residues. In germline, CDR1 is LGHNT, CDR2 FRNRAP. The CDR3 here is CASGVRGGLGETQYF. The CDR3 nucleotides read TGTGCTAGTGGAGTTAGAGGGGGCCTTGGGGAGACCCAGTACTTC.

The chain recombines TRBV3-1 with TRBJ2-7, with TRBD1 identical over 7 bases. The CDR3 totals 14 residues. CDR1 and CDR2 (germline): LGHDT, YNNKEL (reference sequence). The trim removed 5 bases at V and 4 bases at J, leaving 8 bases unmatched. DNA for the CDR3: TGTGCCAGCAGCGAATCGACAGGGTTGTACGAGCAGTACTTC. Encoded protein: CASSESTGLYEQYF.

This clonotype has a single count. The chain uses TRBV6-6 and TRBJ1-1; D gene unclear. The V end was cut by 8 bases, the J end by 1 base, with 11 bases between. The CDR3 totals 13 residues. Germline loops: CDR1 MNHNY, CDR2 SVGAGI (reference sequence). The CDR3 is CASFVERNTEAFF. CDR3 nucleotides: TGTGCCAGCTTCGTTGAGAGGAACACTGAAGCTTTCTTT.

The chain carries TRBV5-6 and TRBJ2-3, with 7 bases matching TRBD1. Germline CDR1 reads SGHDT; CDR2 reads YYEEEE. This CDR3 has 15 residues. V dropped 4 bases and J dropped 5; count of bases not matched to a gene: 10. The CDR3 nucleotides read TGTGCCAGCAGCCTGGCCGGGACAGAAGGAGATACGCAGTATTTT. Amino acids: CASSLAGTEGDTQYF.

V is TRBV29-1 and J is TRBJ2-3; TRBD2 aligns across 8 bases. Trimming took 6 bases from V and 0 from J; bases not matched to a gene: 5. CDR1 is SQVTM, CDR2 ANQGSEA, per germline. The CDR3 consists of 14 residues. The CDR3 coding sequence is TGCAGCGTGGCACTAGCGGAAAGCACAGATACGCAGTATTTT. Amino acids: CSVALAESTDTQYF.